This is a list of T cell receptor beta chains from one sample in a study of shared clonotypes between healthy human individuals. Data came from immunoSEQ multiplex PCR; TCRdb stores just in-frame clones and leaves some out. This table holds about 2,500,000 clones, 85% to 95% found once. Sequencing was carried out using naive CD4+ T cells sorted from blood. The source of these receptors is a man in his late teens or twenties in good health. Each CDR3 is given without its conserved first and last residue. Fields, in order: V gene, J gene, CDR3 protein.

V gene: TRBV11-2; J gene: TRBJ1-5; CDR3 protein: ASSLDTGGASNQPQH
V gene: TRBV2; J gene: TRBJ2-1; CDR3 protein: ASSEARGLEQF
V gene: TRBV2; J gene: TRBJ2-1; CDR3 protein: ASSTGPSYNEQF
V gene: TRBV29-1; J gene: TRBJ2-2; CDR3 protein: SVGDRNTGELF
V gene: TRBV9; J gene: TRBJ2-1; CDR3 protein: ASSVAGGPFDGEQF
V gene: TRBV7-6; J gene: TRBJ2-5; CDR3 protein: ASSSSGDPKETQY
V gene: TRBV29-1; J gene: TRBJ2-7; CDR3 protein: SVGAGEKFEQY
V gene: TRBV30; J gene: TRBJ2-5; CDR3 protein: AWSYRVRETQY
V gene: TRBV28; J gene: TRBJ2-5; CDR3 protein: ASSFRLAGAQTQY
V gene: TRBV2; J gene: TRBJ2-3; CDR3 protein: ASSEREQQYTQY
V gene: TRBV7-2; J gene: TRBJ2-1; CDR3 protein: ASSLASSYNEQF
V gene: TRBV7-9; J gene: TRBJ2-5; CDR3 protein: ASSLDGTSGGTQETQY
V gene: TRBV10-3; J gene: TRBJ2-7; CDR3 protein: AMGFNEQY
V gene: TRBV28; J gene: TRBJ2-7; CDR3 protein: ASSLFPGLAGKGPSYEQY
V gene: TRBV18; J gene: TRBJ2-1; CDR3 protein: ASSPQPSGGSYNEQF
V gene: TRBV12-2; J gene: TRBJ2-7; CDR3 protein: ASRPNIDYEQY
V gene: TRBV7-6; J gene: TRBJ2-2; CDR3 protein: ASSLATRNTGELF
V gene: TRBV6-1; J gene: TRBJ1-2; CDR3 protein: ASSHGRYDGYT
V gene: TRBV10-2; J gene: TRBJ2-2; CDR3 protein: ASSLLEQGANGELF
V gene: TRBV6-6; J gene: TRBJ1-1; CDR3 protein: ASSPGRQNTEAF
V gene: TRBV7-9; J gene: TRBJ1-2; CDR3 protein: ASSLGGAYGYT
V gene: TRBV21-1; J gene: TRBJ2-7; CDR3 protein: ASSDRGFYEQY
V gene: TRBV27; J gene: TRBJ2-7; CDR3 protein: ASSPVGGVHYEQY
V gene: TRBV30; J gene: TRBJ2-7; CDR3 protein: AWSLDGGRDEQY
V gene: TRBV5-1; J gene: TRBJ2-5; CDR3 protein: ASSFTTKKSEETQY
V gene: TRBV28; J gene: TRBJ1-3; CDR3 protein: ASSWVDRTGNTIY
V gene: TRBV10-1; J gene: TRBJ2-5; CDR3 protein: ASRGGRY
V gene: TRBV13; J gene: TRBJ1-1; CDR3 protein: ASSGLILNTEAF